The next 20 T cell receptor beta chains were all read from a single sample in a study of blood T cell repertoires in COVID-19. Generated by immunoSEQ multiplex PCR, the TCRdb table keeps only in-frame clones and is missing some. The sample holds a few hundred thousand clones; more than 65% are singletons and the top ten take about 15%. Specimen: peripheral blood. The receptors come from a person between 65 and 79 years old with COVID-19, enrolled during active disease.

The rearrangement links TRBV9 to TRBJ2-2; maybe TRBD1 (6 bases). The V gene lost 1 base and the J gene lost 10 bases, with 11 bases spanning the gap. In germline, CDR1 is SGDLS, CDR2 YYNGEE. This CDR3 is built from 13 residues. CDR3 sequence: CASSVRQAEELFF. CDR3 DNA sequence: TGTGCCAGCAGCGTAAGACAGGCAGAGGAGCTGTTTTTT.

The V call is TRBV6-5, the J call TRBJ1-1; 8 positions agree with TRBD1. The CDR3 is made up of 12 amino acids. The V gene end was trimmed by 5 bases and the J gene end by 9 bases; junction bases not matched to a gene: 5. The germline V gene encodes CDR1 MNHEY and CDR2 SVGAGI. CDR3 in DNA: TGTGCCAGCAGTACCCACAGGGGGAAAGCTTTCTTT. It yields the protein CASSTHRGKAFF.

The rearrangement uses TRBV5-6 and TRBJ1-1, with TRBD1 matching over 7 bases. The CDR3 extends over 14 amino acids. CDR1 and CDR2 from the germline V gene are SGHDT and YYEEEE. The V segment lost 4 bases and the J segment 6 bases; nucleotides outside the gene matches: 9. The CDR3 loop is CASSHDSGTAEAFF. As DNA, the CDR3 is TGTGCCAGCAGCCACGATTCCGGGACAGCTGAAGCTTTCTTT.

This CDR3 is CASTSTGWDAFF. CDR3 DNA: TGTGCCAGCACCTCGACAGGGTGGGATGCTTTCTTT. The J gene is TRBJ1-1, the V gene TRBV28; 7 bases match TRBD1. The germline gives CDR1 MDHEN, CDR2 SYDVKM. The CDR3 contains 12 residues. The trim removed 7 bases at V and 11 bases at J, leaving 10 bases unmatched.

The chain uses TRBV9 and TRBJ2-1; no clear D. Germline V lookup: CDR1 SGDLS, CDR2 YYNGEE. The V and J ends lost 1 base and 8 bases respectively, with 10 bases between them. The CDR3 has 13 amino acids. CDR3 sequence: CASSVLAPHEQFF. The CDR3 DNA is TGTGCCAGCAGCGTACTGGCCCCCCATGAGCAGTTCTTC.

This chain uses TRBV2 with TRBJ1-6; 8 bases are shared with TRBD1. The CDR3 is made up of 16 amino acids. Germline trimming cut 6 bases from V and 6 bases from J; bases unmatched to any gene: 10. Germline V gene lookup returns CDR1 SNHLY and CDR2 FYNNEI. The CDR3 spells CASRFYPGQVNSPLHF. CDR3 DNA sequence: TGTGCCAGCAGATTCTACCCGGGACAGGTTAATTCACCCCTCCACTTT.

J is TRBJ1-4 and V is TRBV14, with D perhaps matching TRBD1 (5 bases). Trimming took off 6 bases at V and 4 bases at J, with 12 bases between the two ends. Per germline, CDR1 SGHDN and CDR2 FVKESK. The CDR3 length is 14 residues. The CDR3 loop reads CASSPTALNEKLFF. CDR3 DNA sequence: TGTGCCAGCAGTCCGACAGCACTTAATGAAAAACTGTTTTTT. The entire variable domain, with the rest obtained from reference TRBV14 and TRBJ1-4, is as follows: EAGVTQFPSHSVIEKGQTVTLRCDPISGHDNLYWYRRVMGKEIKFLLHFVKESKQDESGMPNNRFLAERTGGTYSTLKVQPAELEDSGVYFCASSPTALNEKLFFGSGTQLSVL.

This clone has a single count. The chain employs TRBV19 and TRBJ1-6; D gene unclear. Germline values: CDR1 LNHDA, CDR2 SQIVND (reference sequence). V lost 4 bases and J lost 0, with 4 bases in between. This CDR3 is built from 14 residues. The CDR3 nucleotides read TGTGCCAGTAGTACCTTCTCCTATAATTCACCCCTCCACTTT. Its protein is CASSTFSYNSPLHF.

The chain has TRBV4-2 and TRBJ2-2; D uncertain. The CDR3 spans 15 residues. Per germline, CDR1 LGHNA and CDR2 YNFKEQ. The V and J ends lost 4 bases and 1 base respectively, with 10 bases between them. CDR3 coding DNA: TGTGCCAGCAGCCCACACAGTGGGAACACCGGGGAGCTGTTTTTT. This sequence encodes CASSPHSGNTGELFF.

This chain joins TRBV28 and TRBJ2-7; a possible D gene is TRBD2 (7 bases). In germline, CDR1 is MDHEN, CDR2 SYDVKM. Trimming cost V 7 bases and J 5 bases, with 18 bases left between them. This CDR3 contains 14 residues. CDR3 in DNA: TGTGCCAGCATCCGAGTAGGGGGGGGCAACGAGCAGTACTTC. Its translation is CASIRVGGGNEQYF.

The chain carries TRBV20-1 and TRBJ1-1; no firm D call. Germline V gene data show CDR1 as DFQATT and CDR2 as SNEGSKA (reference sequence). The V and J ends lost 3 bases and 3 bases respectively, with 17 bases between them. The CDR3 spans 15 residues. The CDR3: CSASSGVGYYTEAFF. CDR3 bases: TGCAGTGCTAGTTCCGGGGTAGGGTATTACACTGAAGCTTTCTTT.

This clone was found once. This sequence joins TRBV5-1 and TRBJ2-6; D remains unclear. Trimming stripped 2 bases from V and 0 bases from J, with 9 bases between. Germline loops: CDR1 SGHRS, CDR2 YFSETQ. This CDR3 has 16 amino acids. The CDR3 sequence is CASSFFSVSGANVLTF. The CDR3 DNA reads as TGCGCCAGCAGCTTCTTCAGCGTCTCTGGGGCCAACGTCCTGACTTTC.

The chain has TRBV12-3 or TRBV12-4 and TRBJ1-1; tentatively, D is TRBD1 (6 bases). The V end lost 8 bases, the J end lost 10 bases, and 17 bases lay between the germline ends. CDR3 length: 12 amino acids. In DNA form, the CDR3 reads TGTGCCAGCCGCTTGGGGGGGCAGGGAGCTTTCTTT. Amino acid sequence: CASRLGGQGAFF.

V gene TRBV28 combines with J gene TRBJ1-2, with D unclear. The germline gives CDR1 MDHEN, CDR2 SYDVKM. V lost 6 bases and J 4 bases, leaving 6 bases between the germline ends. The CDR3 covers 11 residues. The CDR3 sequence is CASRLFYGYTF. For the CDR3, the DNA is TGTGCCAGCAGACTCTTCTATGGCTACACCTTC.

V gene TRBV10-3 combines with J gene TRBJ1-6; 8 bases align to TRBD1. Trimming took 8 bases from V and 6 from J; bases not matched to a gene: 6. This CDR3 comprises 14 residues. Germline values: CDR1 ENHRY, CDR2 SYGVKD. Here the CDR3 reads CAIRTGTLNSPLHF. In nucleotides, the CDR3 is TGTGCCATCCGGACAGGGACACTTAATTCACCCCTCCACTTT.

The chain links TRBV5-1 to TRBJ2-2, with 7 bases fitting TRBD2. Germline lookup yields CDR1 SGHRS and CDR2 YFSETQ. The V gene end was trimmed by 2 bases and the J gene end by 3 bases; junction bases not matched to a gene: 7. The CDR3 loop spans 16 amino acids. The CDR3 DNA is TGCGCCAGCAGCTTTGCTGGGGGAGGGGACACCGGGGAGCTGTTTTTT. Translation: CASSFAGGGDTGELFF.

The chain couples TRBV4-3 to TRBJ2-3, with D possibly TRBD1 on 6 matching bases. This CDR3 has 14 amino acids. Trimming removed 0 bases from V and 5 bases from J, with 9 bases in between. Germline CDR1 and CDR2: LGHNA and YSLEER. The CDR3 nucleotides are TGCGCCAGCAGCCAAGATATAGGGGGAGATACGCAGTATTTT. Protein sequence: CASSQDIGGDTQYF.

V usage is TRBV29-1 and J usage is TRBJ2-3, with 7 bases aligning to TRBD2. The CDR3 totals 14 residues. J gave up 4 bases and V 7 bases, and 11 bases lay outside the gene matches. Germline V gene data show CDR1 as SQVTM and CDR2 as ANQGSEA. The CDR3 DNA reads as TGCAGCGGAGGCGGGGGAGAGGAATCAGATACGCAGTATTTT. Translation: CSGGGGEESDTQYF.

V usage is TRBV3-1 (or the pseudogene TRBV3-2) and J usage is TRBJ2-5; 10 positions match TRBD2. Germline lookup yields CDR1 LGHDT and CDR2 YNNKEL (reference sequence). The CDR3 is 15 residues long. J gave up 4 bases and V 4 bases, and 6 bases lay outside the gene matches. This CDR3 is CASSPEGLARETQYF. The CDR3 coding sequence is TGTGCCAGCAGCCCAGAGGGACTAGCGAGAGAGACCCAGTACTTC.

This clone was found a few times. The CDR3 DNA reads TGTGCCAGCAGTGGCTACCGGGACAGGCAAGAGACCCAGTACTTC. Translated, it gives CASSGYRDRQETQYF. V and J are TRBV28 and TRBJ2-5; TRBD1 matches 8 bases. The germline gives CDR1 MDHEN, CDR2 SYDVKM. The V segment lost 5 bases and the J segment 2 bases; nucleotides outside the gene matches: 7. CDR3 length: 15 residues.